This entry concerns a single T cell receptor (beta chain). This record comes from a study of tumor-infiltrating lymphocytes in primary liver carcinoma. V was clipped by 1 base and J by 1 base, with 5 bases between them. The CDR3 loop spans 13 amino acids. CDR1 is LGHNA, CDR2 YNFKEQ, per germline. DNA and RNA were both co-extracted from approximately 20-30 mg of bulk tissue that had not been sorted. A primer matching the constant region was used to make TCR beta cDNA from 500 to 650 ng of total RNA. TCR beta libraries came from three nested multiplex PCR rounds using slightly modified ARM-PCR. The first two PCR rounds used TRBV1-TRBV30 primers with a Cbeta primer, roughly 10 cycles each. TCRdb itself ran the multiplex PCR reads through MiXCR, one entry per CDR3 protein. In the table there are fewer than 85,000 distinct CDR3 sequences, approximately 69% of which are singletons.

The chain employs TRBV4-2 and TRBJ2-7; D gene unclear. Sequenced input: tumor-adjacent normal liver tissue. This clonotype was sampled from a man between 40 and 49 years old with primary liver carcinoma and hepatitis B virus infection. DNA for the CDR3: TGTGCCAGCAGCCAAGGAAATTCCTACGAGCAGTACTTC. This gives the protein CASSQGNSYEQYF.